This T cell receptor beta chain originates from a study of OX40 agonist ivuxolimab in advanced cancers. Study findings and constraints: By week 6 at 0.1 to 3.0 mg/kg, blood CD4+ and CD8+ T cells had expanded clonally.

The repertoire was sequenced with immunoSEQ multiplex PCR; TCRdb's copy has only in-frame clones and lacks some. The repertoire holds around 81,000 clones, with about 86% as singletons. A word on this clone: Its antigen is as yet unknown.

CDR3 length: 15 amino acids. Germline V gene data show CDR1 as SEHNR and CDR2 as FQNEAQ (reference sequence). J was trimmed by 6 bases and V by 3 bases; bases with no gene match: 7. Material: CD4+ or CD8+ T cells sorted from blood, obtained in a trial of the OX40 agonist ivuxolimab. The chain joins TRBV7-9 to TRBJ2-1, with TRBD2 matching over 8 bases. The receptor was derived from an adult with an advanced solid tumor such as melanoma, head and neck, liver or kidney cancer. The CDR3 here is CASSFSGSGGNEQFF. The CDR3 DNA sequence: TGTGCCAGCAGCTTCAGCGGGAGCGGGGGCAATGAGCAGTTCTTC.